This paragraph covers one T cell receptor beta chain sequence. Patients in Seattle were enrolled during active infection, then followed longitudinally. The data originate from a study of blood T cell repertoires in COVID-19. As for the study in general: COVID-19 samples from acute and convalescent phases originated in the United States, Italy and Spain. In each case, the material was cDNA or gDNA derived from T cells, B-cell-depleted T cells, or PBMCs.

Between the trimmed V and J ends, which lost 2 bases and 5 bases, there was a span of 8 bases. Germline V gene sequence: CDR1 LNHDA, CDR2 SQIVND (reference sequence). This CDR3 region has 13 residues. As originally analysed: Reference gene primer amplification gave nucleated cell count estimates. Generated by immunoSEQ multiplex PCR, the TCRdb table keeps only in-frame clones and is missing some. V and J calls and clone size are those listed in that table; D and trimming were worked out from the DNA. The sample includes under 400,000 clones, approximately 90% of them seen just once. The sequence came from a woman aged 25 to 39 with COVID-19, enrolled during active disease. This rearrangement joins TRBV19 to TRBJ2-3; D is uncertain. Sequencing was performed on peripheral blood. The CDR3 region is CASSIRAGDTQYF. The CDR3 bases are TGTGCCAGTAGTATAAGAGCTGGAGATACGCAGTATTTT. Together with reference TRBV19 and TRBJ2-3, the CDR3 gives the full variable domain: DGGITQSPKYLFRKEGQNVTLSCEQNLNHDAMYWYRQDPGQGLRLIYYSQIVNDFQKGDIAEGYSVSREKKESFPLTVTSAQKNPTAFYLCASSIRAGDTQYFGPGTRLTVL.